Following are 14 T cell receptor beta chains from one sample sequenced in a study of blood T cell repertoires in COVID-19. Sequenced by immunoSEQ multiplex PCR; TCRdb stores in-frame clones only, minus some. The table shows about 190,000 clones, with about four fifths occurring only once. The sample comprised peripheral blood. The receptors were gathered from a man in his sixties with acute or convalescent COVID-19.

This clone occurred a few times. The chain joins TRBV18 to TRBJ1-1; D is uncertain. CDR1 KGHSH and CDR2 LQKENI come from the germline V gene. This CDR3 has 14 amino acids. Trimming pared 3 bases from V and 3 bases from J, leaving 11 bases between. The DNA of the CDR3 is TGTGCCAGCTCACCTTCGTTACAGCACACTGAAGCTTTCTTT. Translation gives CASSPSLQHTEAFF.

The chain carries TRBV30 and TRBJ2-7, with D perhaps matching TRBD1 (6 bases). The V gene lost 2 bases and the J gene lost 5 bases, with 13 bases spanning the gap. This CDR3 region has 13 residues. CDR1 is GTSNPN and CDR2 is SVGIG in the germline V gene (reference sequence). CDR3 bases: TGTGCCTGGAGTTGGGGGCGCTGGGACGAGCAGTACTTC. Its protein product is CAWSWGRWDEQYF. The full variable domain, its missing parts supplied by reference TRBV30 and TRBJ2-7, is SQTIHQWPATLVQPVGSPLSLECTVEGTSNPNLYWYRQAAGRGLQLLFYSVGIGQISSEVPQNLSASRPQDRQFILSSKKLLLSDSGFYLCAWSWGRWDEQYFGPGTRLTVT.

This clone was found once. The rearrangement uses TRBV18 and TRBJ2-2; the D gene is possibly TRBD1 (6 bases). The CDR3 is 16 amino acids. The germline gives CDR1 KGHSH, CDR2 LQKENI. V was trimmed by 0 bases and J by 3 bases, leaving 11 bases between them. The CDR3 bases are TGTGCCAGCTCACCACCAAACCAGGGGCACACCGGGGAGCTGTTTTTT. Residues: CASSPPNQGHTGELFF.

The V call is TRBV15, the J call TRBJ1-6; D gene unclear. The length of the CDR3 is 14 residues. V lost 3 bases, J lost 8 bases, and 11 bases lay in between. Germline CDR1 LNHNV, CDR2 YYDKDF (reference sequence). This CDR3 reads CATSSWSADSPLHF. The CDR3 DNA reads TGTGCCACCAGCAGTTGGTCGGCGGATTCACCCCTCCACTTT.

J is TRBJ1-6 and V is TRBV9; possibly TRBD1 for D (6 bases). Trimming removed 4 bases from V and 6 bases from J, with 17 bases in between. Germline V gives CDR1 SGDLS, CDR2 YYNGEE. The CDR3 is 16 amino acids. The CDR3 sequence: CASSSPSGGANSPLHF. The CDR3 coding sequence is TGTGCCAGCAGCAGTCCCTCGGGGGGGGCTAATTCACCCCTCCACTTT.

V and J are TRBV12-3 or TRBV12-4 and TRBJ1-2; no clear D gene. The CDR3 covers 13 residues. The V end lost 5 bases, the J end lost 2 bases, and 9 bases lay between the germline ends. This chain's CDR3 is CASSPSGNYGYTF. The CDR3 DNA reads TGTGCCAGCAGTCCATCGGGGAACTATGGCTACACCTTC.

This chain connects TRBV4-3 to TRBJ2-1, with TRBD1 matching over 8 bases. V shed 0 bases and J 4 bases; nucleotides not matched to a gene: 8. Per the germline V gene, CDR1 is LGHNA and CDR2 is YSLEER. This CDR3 comprises 17 residues. CDR3 region: CASSQDLGTGRYNEQFF. Written as DNA, the CDR3 is TGCGCCAGCAGCCAAGATTTGGGGACAGGTCGATACAATGAGCAGTTCTTC.

V gene TRBV3-1 (or the pseudogene TRBV3-2) combines with J gene TRBJ1-2; D is perhaps TRBD1 (5 bases). V was cut by 10 bases and J by 3 bases, with 15 bases left in between. The CDR3 contains 13 residues. CDR1 is LGHDT and CDR2 is YNNKEL in the germline V gene (reference sequence). The CDR3 sequence is CATSLGGDYGYTF. In nucleotides, the CDR3 is TGTGCCACCTCGCTGGGGGGGGACTATGGCTACACCTTC.

CDR3 nucleotides: TGTGCCAGCAGTTACGAATATAGGGGTCCCCAGCATTTT. Translating it yields CASSYEYRGPQHF. V gene TRBV6-2 or TRBV6-3 combines with J gene TRBJ1-5; D is possibly TRBD1 (5 bases). Trimming removed 2 bases at V and 10 bases at J, with 12 bases between. The CDR3 consists of 13 residues. Germline loops: CDR1 MNHEY, CDR2 SVGEGT.

This chain uses TRBV4-2 with TRBJ2-7, with TRBD2 matching over 12 bases. The J segment lost 6 bases and the V segment lost 3 bases, leaving 9 bases of the junction unmatched. Germline V gene lookup returns CDR1 LGHNA and CDR2 YNFKEQ. This CDR3 region has 16 residues. CDR3 loop: CASSHVTSGRVAEQYF. The CDR3 bases are TGTGCCAGCAGCCATGTGACTAGCGGGAGAGTGGCCGAGCAGTACTTC.

This chain links TRBV11-2 with TRBJ1-1; 9 nucleotides match TRBD1. Looked up from germline, CDR1 is SGHAT and CDR2 is FQNNGV. The CDR3 spans 16 residues. The ends lost 4 bases at V and 1 base at J; junction bases unmatched: 7. This chain's CDR3 is CASSYKRTGENTEAFF. CDR3 DNA sequence: TGTGCCAGCAGCTATAAGAGGACAGGGGAGAACACTGAAGCTTTCTTT.

V usage is TRBV11-2 and J usage is TRBJ2-1; 7 bases are a match to TRBD2. The V segment lost 1 base and the J segment 2 bases; nucleotides outside the gene matches: 11. The CDR3 is made up of 18 amino acids. Germline CDR1 and CDR2: SGHAT and FQNNGV. CDR3 residues: CASSLAFGRERAYNEQFF. In DNA, the CDR3 is TGTGCCAGCAGCTTAGCGTTTGGGCGGGAGAGGGCCTACAATGAGCAGTTCTTC.

The chain joins TRBV5-1 to TRBJ2-1; TRBD2 matches at 7 bases. Germline V CDR1 and CDR2: SGHRS, YFSETQ. The CDR3 runs 14 residues. Losses at the gene ends were 0 bases for V and 7 bases for J; bases not matched to a gene: 4. CDR3 DNA: TGCGCCAGCAGCTTGGACAGGACTAGGAATGAGCAGTTCTTC. It specifies CASSLDRTRNEQFF.

The chain joins TRBV6-5 to TRBJ1-2; D unresolved. Per the germline V gene, CDR1 is MNHEY and CDR2 is SVGAGI. Trimming took off 2 bases at V and 8 bases at J, with 18 bases between the two ends. The CDR3 runs to 15 residues. The CDR3 sequence: CASSYEEGWDYGYTF. The CDR3 nucleotides are TGTGCCAGCAGTTACGAGGAGGGCTGGGATTACGGCTACACCTTC.